This TCR beta chain is from a study of response to subunit inactivated influenza vaccine. The study, taken as a whole, reports: New T cells are recruited in small numbers by each seasonal influenza vaccination, according to the authors' suggestion.

TCRdb used MiXCR to reprocess the RT-PCR reads, holding one entry per CDR3 protein. The table has under 500,000 distinct CDR3 sequences, approximately 10% seen once. As for this clonotype: Its specificity is unknown.

V lost 3 bases, J lost 6 bases, and 14 bases lay in between. The CDR3 runs to 14 residues. The V gene's germline CDR1 is SGHTA and CDR2 FQGNSA. The chain employs TRBV7-2 and TRBJ1-1; tentatively, D is TRBD1 (5 bases). The specimen was PBMCs from blood, collected 45 days after vaccination. This sequence was found in a man aged 45-65 years who received an inactivated influenza vaccine. CDR3 in amino acids: CASSFGGWSSEAFF. DNA of the CDR3: TGTGCCAGCAGCTTTGGGGGGTGGAGTTCTGAAGCTTTCTTT.